This TCR beta chain appears in the sequencing data of a study of cytomegalovirus exposure and HLA in healthy donors. Using immunoSEQ multiplex PCR, the repertoire was profiled, and TCRdb retains in-frame clones only, with some absent. There are 200,000 to 250,000 clones in the sample; around 87% occur only once, and 2% lies in the top ten. Germline V gives CDR1 SGHDN, CDR2 FVKESK. The CDR3 has 14 amino acids. The V and J ends lost 6 bases and 5 bases respectively, with 14 bases between them. This TCR was recovered from a woman aged 18-35 years in good health and CMV-seropositive. The source material was PBMCs. The chain joins TRBV14 to TRBJ1-5, with D unresolved. The DNA of the CDR3 is TGTGCCAGCAGTGCCAGCCAAGAGGATCAGCCCCAGCATTTT. Amino acid sequence: CASSASQEDQPQHF.